This T cell receptor beta chain was observed in a study of cytomegalovirus exposure and HLA in healthy donors. Whole-study findings and limits: The study listed approximately 160 cytomegalovirus-associated TCR beta chains.

Assay: immunoSEQ multiplex PCR; the TCRdb copy retains only in-frame clones and omits some. Among some 80,000 clones listed, approximately 96% were seen once. This clone was detected only a few times. Antigen unknown. The junction had 11 bases not matched to a gene; V was cut back by 1 base and J by 7 bases. Germline V gives CDR1 SGHNT, CDR2 YYREEE (reference sequence). The CDR3 extends over 16 amino acids. The rearrangement links TRBV5-4 to TRBJ1-1; 9 bases are a match to TRBD1. This clonotype was obtained from a woman under 30 in good health and CMV-seronegative. Sample: PBMCs. CDR3 DNA sequence: TGTGCCAGCAGCTTGTTGGGGGGACAGGGTAGCCTTGAAGCTTTCTTT. This encodes CASSLLGGQGSLEAFF.